This TCR beta chain is drawn from a study of regulatory T cells in long-lasting Graves disease. Time point indicated: persistent/refractory GD, antithyroid drugs over 5 years with positive TRAb. PBMC RNA served as the TCR library source. This CDR3 contains 14 residues. Trimming removed 4 bases at V and 4 bases at J, with 13 bases between. Germline lookup yields CDR1 SGHAT and CDR2 FQNNGV. Study-level results: Having few samples may have compromised the accuracy. Samples came from peripheral blood alone, without thyroid tissue.

Comment on this clonotype: Its antigen is as yet unknown.

Sequencing libraries for TCR beta were prepared with iRepertoire HTBI primers and Arm-PCR of CDR3 regions. TCRdb re-derived calls from the multiplex PCR reads in MiXCR, one entry per CDR3 protein. This table has 600,000 to 850,000 distinct CDR3 sequences, about 32% appearing once. The chain carries TRBV11-2 and TRBJ1-2, with D unresolved. This sequence originates from a female donor with Graves disease. The sequencing used peripheral blood mononuclear cells (PBMCs), collected when the disease was refractory, from a patient treated with antithyroid drugs. CDR3 DNA: TGTGCCAGCAGCTACCGACGGAGCGGCTATGGCTACACCTTC. This codes for CASSYRRSGYGYTF.